Below, 25 T cell receptor beta chains from the same sample are listed, as sequenced in a study of cytomegalovirus exposure and HLA in healthy donors. The PCR made use of 60 Vbeta and 13 Jbeta primers. Sequencing used immunoSEQ multiplex PCR; TCRdb keeps in-frame clones, though not all of them. This table has 90,000 to 130,000 clones, about 70% appearing once. Sequenced sample: PBMCs. The receptors were gathered from a man aged 25 to 40 in good health and CMV-seropositive.

V and J are TRBV5-1 and TRBJ2-3; 10 bases are shared with TRBD1. This CDR3 region has 17 residues. Germline CDR1 reads SGHRS; CDR2 reads YFSETQ. The V segment lost 5 bases and the J segment 2 bases; nucleotides outside the gene matches: 11. The DNA for the CDR3 is TGCGCCAGCAGAACCGGGACAGGGGCTTCTTTCACAGATACGCAGTATTTT. Its translation: CASRTGTGASFTDTQYF.

The chain combines TRBV7-6 with TRBJ1-5, with 9 bases identical to TRBD1. Germline loops: CDR1 SGHVS, CDR2 FNYEAQ. V trimming: 5 bases; J trimming: 5 bases; junction bases outside the gene matches: 7. The CDR3 extends over 15 amino acids. CDR3 region: CASSPDRGGDQPQHF. The CDR3 DNA sequence: TGTGCCAGCAGCCCGGACAGGGGAGGCGATCAGCCCCAGCATTTT.

The chain couples TRBV10-3 to TRBJ2-5; D perhaps matches TRBD2 (5 bases). The germline V gene encodes CDR1 ENHRY and CDR2 SYGVKD. CDR3 length: 12 amino acids. With 3 bases removed from V and 5 bases from J, the gap between germline ends came to 7 bases. CDR3 coding DNA: TGTGCCATCAGTGACCGAGGGGAGACCCAGTACTTC. It codes for CAISDRGETQYF.

This rearrangement joins TRBV9 to TRBJ2-1; TRBD1 might be the D (6 bases). Trimming took 0 bases from V and 9 from J, leaving 7 bases between them. This CDR3 is 12 amino acids long. Germline CDR1 SGDLS, CDR2 YYNGEE. CDR3 sequence: CASSVDRVEQFF. As DNA, the CDR3 is TGTGCCAGCAGCGTAGACAGGGTTGAGCAGTTCTTC.

This clone was found once. The rearrangement uses TRBV19 and TRBJ2-1; 9 bases agree with TRBD1. Trimming cost V 3 bases and J 2 bases; bases outside gene matches: 8. Germline values: CDR1 LNHDA, CDR2 SQIVND (reference sequence). The CDR3 totals 17 residues. Here the CDR3 reads CASSIPPGTGPYNEQFF. The CDR3 DNA reads as TGTGCCAGTAGTATCCCCCCCGGGACAGGGCCCTACAATGAGCAGTTCTTC. The variable domain in full, completed from reference TRBV19 and TRBJ2-1, reads DGGITQSPKYLFRKEGQNVTLSCEQNLNHDAMYWYRQDPGQGLRLIYYSQIVNDFQKGDIAEGYSVSREKKESFPLTVTSAQKNPTAFYLCASSIPPGTGPYNEQFFGPGTRLTVL.

This chain joins TRBV15 and TRBJ1-4; 8 nucleotides match TRBD1. Germline CDR1 is LNHNV and CDR2 is YYDKDF (reference sequence). The CDR3 sequence is 16 residues long. With V trimmed by 5 bases and J by 1 base, 6 bases remained unmatched. The CDR3: CATSARQGITNEKLFF. The CDR3, as DNA: TGTGCCACCAGCGCCCGACAGGGGATAACTAATGAAAAACTGTTTTTT.

This chain links TRBV5-4 with TRBJ2-3; TRBD2 agrees at 8 bases. After removal of 0 bases from V and 0 bases from J, the junction contained 3 bases not matched to a gene. CDR3 length: 16 amino acids. Germline V gives CDR1 SGHNT, CDR2 YYREEE (reference sequence). The CDR3 sequence: CASSLGGGPSTDTQYF. For the CDR3, the DNA is TGTGCCAGCAGCTTGGGCGGGGGGCCTAGCACAGATACGCAGTATTTT.

This chain links TRBV2 with TRBJ1-2; possibly TRBD1 for D (6 bases). Germline V gene lookup returns CDR1 SNHLY and CDR2 FYNNEI. Trimming took 8 bases from V and 4 from J, leaving 20 bases between them. The length of the CDR3 is 15 residues. In DNA, the CDR3 is TGTGCCAGCTCCCTTTCAGGGGACGTGGGCTATGGCTACACCTTC. This sequence encodes CASSLSGDVGYGYTF.

This clone has just one count. The chain has TRBV28 and TRBJ2-3; TRBD1 aligns across 7 bases. V dropped 5 bases and J dropped 2; count of bases not matched to a gene: 7. The CDR3 covers 15 residues. CDR1 MDHEN and CDR2 SYDVKM come from the germline V gene. Here the CDR3 DNA reads TGTGCCAGCAGTACGCCGGGACAGCCCACAGATACGCAGTATTTT. It is translated as CASSTPGQPTDTQYF.

This chain links TRBV30 with TRBJ2-2; D gene uncertain. The CDR3 extends over 15 amino acids. Germline CDR1 and CDR2: GTSNPN and SVGIG (reference sequence). V shed 8 bases and J shed 4 bases, with 20 bases lying between them. DNA for the CDR3: TGTGCCGTGCGGTCCTCTATGCTGGGCACCGGGGAGCTGTTTTTT. Translation gives CAVRSSMLGTGELFF.

This clone was observed a few times. The genes are TRBV29-1 and TRBJ1-5; 9 nucleotides line up with TRBD1. CDR3 length: 14 amino acids. CDR1 and CDR2 (germline): SQVTM, ANQGSEA. V trimming: 5 bases; J trimming: 4 bases; junction bases outside the gene matches: 6. The chain's CDR3 is CSVPGQGSNQPQHF. The CDR3 nucleotides read TGCAGCGTTCCGGGACAGGGAAGTAATCAGCCCCAGCATTTT.

This rearrangement joins TRBV30 to TRBJ1-5; D is undetermined. The CDR3 is 16 amino acids. Looked up from germline, CDR1 is GTSNPN and CDR2 is SVGIG (reference sequence). The V end lost 5 bases, the J end lost 0 bases, and 17 bases lay between the germline ends. The CDR3 loop reads CAWSPLAGSSNQPQHF. The CDR3 DNA sequence: TGTGCCTGGTCCCCCCTTGCCGGGAGTAGCAATCAGCCCCAGCATTTT.

This chain joins TRBV29-1 and TRBJ1-1; no reliable D call. The CDR3 sequence is 10 residues long. With 4 bases removed from V and 7 bases from J, the gap between germline ends came to 7 bases. The germline CDR1 and CDR2 sequences are SQVTM and ANQGSEA. In nucleotides, the CDR3 is TGCAGCGTTGTGGGCCTTGAAGCTTTCTTT. Amino acids: CSVVGLEAFF.

The chain recombines TRBV12-5 with TRBJ1-1; possible D gene TRBD1, 6 bases. V dropped 7 bases and J dropped 0 bases, with 12 bases sitting between them. The CDR3 totals 14 residues. Germline values: CDR1 LGHNT, CDR2 FRNRAP. CDR3 residues: CASAQGSMNTEAFF. The CDR3 DNA is TGTGCTAGTGCTCAGGGGAGCATGAACACTGAAGCTTTCTTT.

This sequence joins TRBV7-9 and TRBJ1-6; TRBD1 is a possible D gene (6 bases). Germline loops: CDR1 SEHNR, CDR2 FQNEAQ (reference sequence). CDR3 length: 15 residues. V was clipped by 1 base and J by 7 bases, with 11 bases between them. CDR3 in amino acids: CASSLGDRKNSPLHF. As DNA, the CDR3 is TGTGCCAGCAGCTTAGGAGACAGGAAGAATTCACCCCTCCACTTT.

CDR3 protein: CASVPDLYSYNEQFF. CDR3 bases: TGTGCCAGCGTCCCCGACTTATACTCCTACAATGAGCAGTTCTTC. The rearrangement links TRBV27 to TRBJ2-1; D remains ambiguous. The CDR3 has 15 residues. Germline CDR1 and CDR2: MNHEY and SMNVEV (reference sequence). Deletions cut 8 bases from V and 0 bases from J, with 14 bases between.

This chain uses TRBV5-8 with TRBJ1-1, with D perhaps matching TRBD1 (6 bases). The CDR3 length is 15 residues. V was pared by 6 bases and J by 4 bases, with 19 bases between. Germline CDR1 SGHTS, CDR2 YDEGEE. The CDR3 loop is CASTPWETGRTEAFF. For the CDR3, the DNA is TGTGCCAGCACCCCTTGGGAAACAGGGCGCACTGAAGCTTTCTTT.

Here the CDR3 reads CASSEGALETQYF. CDR3 bases: TGTGCCAGCAGTGAAGGGGCCTTAGAGACCCAGTACTTC. The chain links TRBV6-5 to TRBJ2-5; D is perhaps TRBD1 (5 bases). The germline V gene encodes CDR1 MNHEY and CDR2 SVGAGI. Trimming stripped 5 bases from V and 4 bases from J, with 11 bases between. The CDR3 spans 13 residues.

This clone was counted only a few times. The V call is TRBV30, the J call TRBJ2-3; TRBD2 agrees at 14 bases. V was pared by 2 bases and J by 4 bases, with 11 bases of the junction left unmatched. The CDR3 contains 18 residues. Germline V gene sequence: CDR1 GTSNPN, CDR2 SVGIG (reference sequence). The CDR3 spells CAWSRLAGGAISADTQYF. The DNA of the CDR3 is TGTGCCTGGAGTAGACTAGCGGGGGGGGCCATCTCCGCAGATACGCAGTATTTT. Combining the CDR3 with reference TRBV30 and TRBJ2-3 gives the whole variable domain SQTIHQWPATLVQPVGSPLSLECTVEGTSNPNLYWYRQAAGRGLQLLFYSVGIGQISSEVPQNLSASRPQDRQFILSSKKLLLSDSGFYLCAWSRLAGGAISADTQYFGPGTRLTVL.

This chain uses TRBV10-1 with TRBJ2-2, with 8 nucleotides matching TRBD1. Trimming at V came to 2 bases and at J to 4 bases, leaving 6 bases not matched to a gene. Germline CDR1 WNHNN, CDR2 SYGVQD (reference sequence). There are 16 residues in the CDR3. CDR3 in DNA: TGCGCCAGCAGTGAGAACCTACAGGGGGGCACCGGGGAGCTGTTTTTT. It yields the protein CASSENLQGGTGELFF.

V is TRBV9 and J is TRBJ2-3; 7 nucleotides match TRBD2. This CDR3 has 16 amino acids. CDR1 and CDR2 (germline): SGDLS, YYNGEE. V lost 4 bases, J lost 0 bases, and 8 bases stayed unmatched. This CDR3 is CASSSIKRDSTDTQYF. The DNA of the CDR3 is TGTGCCAGCAGCTCCATCAAGCGGGATAGCACAGATACGCAGTATTTT.

V gene TRBV2 combines with J gene TRBJ2-1; 8 positions agree with TRBD2. The CDR3 length is 15 residues. Germline V CDR1 and CDR2: SNHLY, FYNNEI. V lost 6 bases and J lost 1; bases outside the gene matches: 5. CDR3 DNA sequence: TGTGCCAGCAGACCCCTAGCGGGTTCCTACAATGAGCAGTTCTTC. Translation: CASRPLAGSYNEQFF.

In the case of this clone: One junction end does not reproduce the germline sequence, and a read error may be involved. The V gene is TRBV7-6, the J gene TRBJ2-7, with a weak D call TRBD2 (6 bases). The CDR3 consists of 15 residues. In germline, CDR1 is SGHVS, CDR2 FNYEAQ. CDR3 in amino acids: CAGSPGTSPSHEQYF. The DNA for the CDR3 is TGTGCCGGCAGCCCGGGGACTTCGCCTTCCCACGAGCAGTACTTC.

The V call is TRBV29-1, the J call TRBJ1-1; TRBD1 aligns across 7 bases. V was pared by 7 bases and J by 9 bases, with 11 bases of the junction left unmatched. Germline V gene sequence: CDR1 SQVTM, CDR2 ANQGSEA. The CDR3 extends over 12 amino acids. The CDR3 sequence is CSASNEGAKAFF. For the CDR3, the DNA is TGCAGCGCGAGTAATGAGGGGGCGAAAGCTTTCTTT.

CDR3 bases: TGTGCCAGCAGCCTCTCTACAGGGGCAACTAATGAAAAACTGTTTTTT. Amino acid sequence: CASSLSTGATNEKLFF. This sequence joins TRBV11-3 and TRBJ1-4, with 7 bases that match TRBD1. With 5 bases clipped from V and 0 bases from J, the junction kept 6 bases outside the gene matches. Germline-derived CDR1 and CDR2 are SGHNT and YENEEA. The CDR3 is made up of 16 amino acids.